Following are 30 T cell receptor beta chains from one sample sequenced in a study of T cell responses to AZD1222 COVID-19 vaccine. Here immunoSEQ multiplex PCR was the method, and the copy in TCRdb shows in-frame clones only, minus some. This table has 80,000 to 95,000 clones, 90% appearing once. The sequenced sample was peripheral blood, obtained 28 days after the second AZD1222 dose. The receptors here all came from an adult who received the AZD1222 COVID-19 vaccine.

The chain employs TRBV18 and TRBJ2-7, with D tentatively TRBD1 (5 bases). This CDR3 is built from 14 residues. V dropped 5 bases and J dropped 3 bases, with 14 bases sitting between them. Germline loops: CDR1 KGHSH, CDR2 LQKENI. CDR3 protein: CASSAQQEIYEQYF. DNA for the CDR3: TGTGCCAGCTCAGCCCAACAGGAAATCTACGAGCAGTACTTC.

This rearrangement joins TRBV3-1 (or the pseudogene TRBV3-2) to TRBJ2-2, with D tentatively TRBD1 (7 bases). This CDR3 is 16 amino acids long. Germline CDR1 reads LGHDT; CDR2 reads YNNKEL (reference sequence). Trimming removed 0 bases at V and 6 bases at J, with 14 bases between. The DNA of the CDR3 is TGTGCCAGCAGCCAAGAAAGGGGCAGGGGGGCCGGGGAGCTGTTTTTT. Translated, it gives CASSQERGRGAGELFF.

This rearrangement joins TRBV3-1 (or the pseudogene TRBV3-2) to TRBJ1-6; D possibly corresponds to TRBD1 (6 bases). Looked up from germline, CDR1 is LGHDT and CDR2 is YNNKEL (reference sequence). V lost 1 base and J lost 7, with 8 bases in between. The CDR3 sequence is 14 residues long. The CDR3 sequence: CASSQAGVNSPLHF. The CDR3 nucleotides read TGTGCCAGCAGCCAAGCAGGGGTAAATTCACCCCTCCACTTT.

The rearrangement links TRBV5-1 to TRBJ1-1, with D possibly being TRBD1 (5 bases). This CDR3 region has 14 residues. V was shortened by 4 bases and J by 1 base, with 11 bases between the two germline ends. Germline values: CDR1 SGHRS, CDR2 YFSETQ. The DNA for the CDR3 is TGCGCCAGCAGCCTACAGACAGAGAACACTGAAGCTTTCTTT. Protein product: CASSLQTENTEAFF.

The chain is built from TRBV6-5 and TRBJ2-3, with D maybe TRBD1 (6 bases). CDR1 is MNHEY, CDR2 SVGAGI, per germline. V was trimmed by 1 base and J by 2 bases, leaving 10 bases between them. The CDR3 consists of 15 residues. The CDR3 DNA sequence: TGTGCCAGCAGTTACTTCAGGGGTTTCACAGATACGCAGTATTTT. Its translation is CASSYFRGFTDTQYF.

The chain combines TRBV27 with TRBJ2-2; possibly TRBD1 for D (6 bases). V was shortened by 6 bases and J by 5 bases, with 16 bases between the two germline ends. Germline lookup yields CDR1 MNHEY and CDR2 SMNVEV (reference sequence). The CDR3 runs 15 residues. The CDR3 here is CASSQYPGTTGELFF. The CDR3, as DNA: TGTGCCAGCAGCCAGTACCCGGGGACAACCGGGGAGCTGTTTTTT.

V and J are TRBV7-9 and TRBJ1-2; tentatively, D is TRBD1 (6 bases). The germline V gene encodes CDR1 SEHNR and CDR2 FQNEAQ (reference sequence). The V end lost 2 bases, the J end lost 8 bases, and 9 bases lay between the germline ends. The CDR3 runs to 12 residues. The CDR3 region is CASSLTGTGYTF. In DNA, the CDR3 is TGTGCCAGCAGCTTAACCGGGACAGGCTACACCTTC.

CDR3 sequence reads: CASRRGIVTDTQYF. The DNA for the CDR3 is TGTGCCAGCAGGCGGGGGATAGTCACAGATACGCAGTATTTT. The genes are TRBV6-5 and TRBJ2-3; 7 bases match TRBD2. The V segment lost 6 bases and the J segment 2 bases; nucleotides outside the gene matches: 5. This CDR3 region has 14 residues. Germline lookup yields CDR1 MNHEY and CDR2 SVGAGI.

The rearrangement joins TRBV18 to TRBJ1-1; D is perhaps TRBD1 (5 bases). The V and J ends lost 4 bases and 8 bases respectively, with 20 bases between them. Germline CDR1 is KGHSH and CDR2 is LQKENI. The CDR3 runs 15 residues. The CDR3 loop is CASSQFPGGKLEAFF. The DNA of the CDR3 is TGTGCCAGCTCACAGTTCCCCGGGGGAAAGCTCGAAGCTTTCTTT.

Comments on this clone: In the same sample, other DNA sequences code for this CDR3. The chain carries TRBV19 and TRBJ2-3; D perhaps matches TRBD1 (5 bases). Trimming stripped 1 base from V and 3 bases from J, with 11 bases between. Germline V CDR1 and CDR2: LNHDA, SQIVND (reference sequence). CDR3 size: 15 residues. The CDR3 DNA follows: TGTGCCAGTAGTATAGGGGCAGGGCCTACAGATACGCAGTATTTT. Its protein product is CASSIGAGPTDTQYF.

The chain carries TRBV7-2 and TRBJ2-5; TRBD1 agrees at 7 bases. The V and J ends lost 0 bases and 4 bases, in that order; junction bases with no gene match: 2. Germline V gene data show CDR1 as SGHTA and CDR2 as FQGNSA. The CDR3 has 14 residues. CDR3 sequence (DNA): TGTGCCAGCAGCTTAGCGACAGGGCTAGAGACCCAGTACTTC. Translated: CASSLATGLETQYF.

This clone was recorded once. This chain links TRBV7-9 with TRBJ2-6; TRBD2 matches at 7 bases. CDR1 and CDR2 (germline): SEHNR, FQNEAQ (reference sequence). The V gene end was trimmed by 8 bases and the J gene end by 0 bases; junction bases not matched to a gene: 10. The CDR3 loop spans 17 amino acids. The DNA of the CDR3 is TGTGCCAGCTTCCGGTGGGGGGGACCCTCTGGGGCCAACGTCCTGACTTTC. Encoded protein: CASFRWGGPSGANVLTF.

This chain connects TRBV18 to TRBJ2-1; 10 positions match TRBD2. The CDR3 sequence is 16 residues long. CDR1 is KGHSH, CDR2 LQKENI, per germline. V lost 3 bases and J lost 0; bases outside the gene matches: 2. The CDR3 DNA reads TGTGCCAGCTCACCCCCTAGCGGGAGCTCCTACAATGAGCAGTTCTTC. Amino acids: CASSPPSGSSYNEQFF.

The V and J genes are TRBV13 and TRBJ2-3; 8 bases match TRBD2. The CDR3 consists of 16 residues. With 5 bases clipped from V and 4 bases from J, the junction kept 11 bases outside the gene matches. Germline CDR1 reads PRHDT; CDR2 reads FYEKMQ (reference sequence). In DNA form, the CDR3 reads TGTGCCAGCAGCCACCTCGGGGGGGCCGGTTCAGATACGCAGTATTTT. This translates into CASSHLGGAGSDTQYF.

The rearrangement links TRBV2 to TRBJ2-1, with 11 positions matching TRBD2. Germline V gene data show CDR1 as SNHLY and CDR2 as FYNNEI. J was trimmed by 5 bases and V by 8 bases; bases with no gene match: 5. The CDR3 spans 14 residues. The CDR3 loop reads CASGPSGGNNEQFF. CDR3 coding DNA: TGTGCCAGCGGACCTAGCGGGGGGAACAATGAGCAGTTCTTC.

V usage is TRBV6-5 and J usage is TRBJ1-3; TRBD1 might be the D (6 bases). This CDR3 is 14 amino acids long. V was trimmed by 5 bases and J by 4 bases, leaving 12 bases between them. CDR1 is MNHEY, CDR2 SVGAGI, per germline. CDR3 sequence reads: CASSPQGFGNTIYF. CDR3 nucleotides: TGTGCCAGCAGTCCCCAGGGGTTCGGAAACACCATATATTTT.

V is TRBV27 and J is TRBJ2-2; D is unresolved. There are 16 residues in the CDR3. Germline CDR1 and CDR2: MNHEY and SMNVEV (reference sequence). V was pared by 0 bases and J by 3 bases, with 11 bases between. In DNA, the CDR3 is TGTGCCAGCAGTTTATCTCTGGACGGCTACACCGGGGAGCTGTTTTTT. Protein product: CASSLSLDGYTGELFF.

The CDR3 loop reads CASSLTQGGNSPLHF. The CDR3 bases are TGTGCCAGCAGTCTCACGCAGGGCGGAAATTCACCCCTCCACTTT. The rearrangement links TRBV28 to TRBJ1-6; D is perhaps TRBD1 (5 bases). Germline CDR1 and CDR2: MDHEN and SYDVKM. CDR3 length: 15 amino acids. V lost 5 bases to trimming and J lost 7 bases, with 15 bases between them.

The CDR3 nucleotides read TGTGCCAGCAGCCAGCTGGGCTCTGGAAACACCATATATTTT. It specifies CASSQLGSGNTIYF. The chain joins TRBV7-9 to TRBJ1-3; no clear D. Trimming pared 5 bases from V and 0 bases from J, leaving 8 bases between. The CDR3 contains 14 residues. Germline-derived CDR1 and CDR2 are SEHNR and FQNEAQ (reference sequence). Full variable domain (remainder filled in from reference TRBV7-9 and TRBJ1-3): DTGVSQNPRHKITKRGQNVTFRCDPISEHNRLYWYRQTLGQGPEFLTYFQNEAQLEKSRLLSDRFSAERPKGSFSTLEIQRTEQGDSAMYLCASSQLGSGNTIYFGEGSWLTVV.

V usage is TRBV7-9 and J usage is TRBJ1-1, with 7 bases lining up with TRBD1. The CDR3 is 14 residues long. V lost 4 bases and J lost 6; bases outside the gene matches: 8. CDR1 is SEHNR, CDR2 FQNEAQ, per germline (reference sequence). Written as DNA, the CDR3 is TGTGCCAGCAGCTCCGGCAGGGGGATGGCTGAAGCTTTCTTT. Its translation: CASSSGRGMAEAFF.

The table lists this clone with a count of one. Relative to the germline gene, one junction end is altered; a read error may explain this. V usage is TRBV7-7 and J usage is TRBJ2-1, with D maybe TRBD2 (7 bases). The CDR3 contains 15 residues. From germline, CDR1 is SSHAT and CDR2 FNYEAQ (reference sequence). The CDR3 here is CASSLSRGGQGEQFF. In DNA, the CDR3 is TGTGCTAGCAGCTTATCAAGGGGGGGGCAGGGTGAGCAGTTCTTC. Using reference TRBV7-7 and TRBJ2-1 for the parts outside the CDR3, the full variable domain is GAGVSQSPRYKVTKRGQDVTLRCDPISSHATLYWYQQALGQGPEFLTYFNYEAQPDKSGLPSDRFSAERPEGSISTLTIQRTEQRDSAMYRCASSLSRGGQGEQFFGPGTRLTVL.

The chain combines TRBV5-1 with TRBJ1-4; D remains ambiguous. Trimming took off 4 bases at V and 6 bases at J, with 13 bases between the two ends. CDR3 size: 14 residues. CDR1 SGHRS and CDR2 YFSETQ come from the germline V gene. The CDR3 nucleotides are TGCGCCAGCAGCCCCCGGAGGCCGGATGAAAAACTGTTTTTT. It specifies CASSPRRPDEKLFF.

CDR3 sequence (DNA): TGTGCCAGCAGTTTATTCTCCTCAAACACCATATATTTT. This gives the protein CASSLFSSNTIYF. The V and J genes are TRBV28 and TRBJ1-3; D call uncertain. V shed 1 base and J shed 6 bases, with 7 bases lying between them. The CDR3 loop spans 13 amino acids. Germline V gene data show CDR1 as MDHEN and CDR2 as SYDVKM.

This CDR3 reads CASSPVPASTDTQYF. The CDR3 DNA sequence: TGTGCCAGCTCACCTGTACCGGCTAGCACAGATACGCAGTATTTT. J is TRBJ2-3 and V is TRBV18, with D hard to call. V lost 3 bases and J 0 bases, leaving 10 bases between the germline ends. The CDR3 loop spans 15 amino acids. Germline assignment: CDR1 KGHSH and CDR2 LQKENI.

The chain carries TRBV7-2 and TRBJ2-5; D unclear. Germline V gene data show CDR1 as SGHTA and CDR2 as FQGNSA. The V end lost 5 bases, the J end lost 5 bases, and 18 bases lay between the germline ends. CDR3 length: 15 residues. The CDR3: CASSETPGFRETQYF. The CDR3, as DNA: TGTGCCAGCAGCGAAACCCCGGGCTTCCGGGAGACCCAGTACTTC.

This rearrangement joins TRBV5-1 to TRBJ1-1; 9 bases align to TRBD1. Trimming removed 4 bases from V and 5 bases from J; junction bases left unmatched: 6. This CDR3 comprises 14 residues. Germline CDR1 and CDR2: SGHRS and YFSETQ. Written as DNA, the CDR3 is TGCGCCAGCAGCCCCCCGGGACAGGGAACTGAAGCTTTCTTT. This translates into CASSPPGQGTEAFF.

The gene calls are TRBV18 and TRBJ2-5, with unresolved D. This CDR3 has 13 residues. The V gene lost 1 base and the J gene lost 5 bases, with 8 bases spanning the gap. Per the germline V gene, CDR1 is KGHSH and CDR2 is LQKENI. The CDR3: CASSPLGYETQYF. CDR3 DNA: TGTGCCAGCTCACCACTAGGTTACGAGACCCAGTACTTC.

CDR3 DNA sequence: TGCGCCAGCAGCCAAGATCCAGGGCATACGCAGTATTTT. Translated, it gives CASSQDPGHTQYF. This sequence joins TRBV4-1 and TRBJ2-3; D perhaps matches TRBD1 (5 bases). The CDR3 is made up of 13 amino acids. V lost 0 bases, J lost 7 bases, and 8 bases lay in between. CDR1 MGHRA and CDR2 YSYEKL come from the germline V gene.

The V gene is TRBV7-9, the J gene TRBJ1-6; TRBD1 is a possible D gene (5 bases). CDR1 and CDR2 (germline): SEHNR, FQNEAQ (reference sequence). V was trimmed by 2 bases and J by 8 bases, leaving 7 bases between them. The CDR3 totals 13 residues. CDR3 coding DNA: TGTGCCAGCAGCTTACAGGGATATTCACCCCTCCACTTT. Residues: CASSLQGYSPLHF.

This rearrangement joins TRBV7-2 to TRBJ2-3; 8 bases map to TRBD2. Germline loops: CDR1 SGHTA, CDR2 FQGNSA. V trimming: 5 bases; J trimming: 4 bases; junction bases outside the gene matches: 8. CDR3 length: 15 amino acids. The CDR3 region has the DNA TGTGCCAGCAGCCCCCTGCGGGGGGCCTCAGATACGCAGTATTTT. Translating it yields CASSPLRGASDTQYF.